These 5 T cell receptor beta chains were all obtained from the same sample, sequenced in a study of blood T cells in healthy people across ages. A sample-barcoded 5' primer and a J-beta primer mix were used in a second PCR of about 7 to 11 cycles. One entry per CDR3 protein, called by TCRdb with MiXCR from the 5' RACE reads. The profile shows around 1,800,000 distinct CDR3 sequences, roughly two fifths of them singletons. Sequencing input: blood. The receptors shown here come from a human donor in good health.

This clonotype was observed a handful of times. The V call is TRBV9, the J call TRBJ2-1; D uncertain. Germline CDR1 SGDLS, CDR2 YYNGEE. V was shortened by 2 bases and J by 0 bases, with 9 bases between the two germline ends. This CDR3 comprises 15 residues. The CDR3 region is CASSVGRRSYNEQFF. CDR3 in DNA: TGTGCCAGCAGCGTGGGCAGGCGCTCCTACAATGAGCAGTTCTTC.

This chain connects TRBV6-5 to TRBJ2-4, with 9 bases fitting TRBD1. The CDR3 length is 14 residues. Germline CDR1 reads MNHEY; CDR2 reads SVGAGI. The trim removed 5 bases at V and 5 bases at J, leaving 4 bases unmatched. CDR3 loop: CASSRDREENIQYF. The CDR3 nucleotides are TGTGCCAGCAGTCGGGACAGGGAAGAAAACATTCAGTACTTC.

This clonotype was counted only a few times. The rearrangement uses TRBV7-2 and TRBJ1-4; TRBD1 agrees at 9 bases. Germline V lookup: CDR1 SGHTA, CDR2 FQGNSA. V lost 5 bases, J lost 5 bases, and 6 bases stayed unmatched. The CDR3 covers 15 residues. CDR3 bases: TGTGCCAGCAGCCCCAGGACAGGGGCCAATGAAAAACTGTTTTTT. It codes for CASSPRTGANEKLFF.

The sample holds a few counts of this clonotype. CDR3 loop: CSVISQLGNTEAFF. CDR3 sequence (DNA): TGCAGCGTAATATCCCAATTAGGCAACACTGAAGCTTTCTTT. The V call is TRBV29-1, the J call TRBJ1-1; D not certain. With 6 bases removed from V and 2 bases from J, the gap between germline ends came to 16 bases. The germline V gene has CDR1 SQVTM and CDR2 ANQGSEA. This CDR3 region has 14 residues.

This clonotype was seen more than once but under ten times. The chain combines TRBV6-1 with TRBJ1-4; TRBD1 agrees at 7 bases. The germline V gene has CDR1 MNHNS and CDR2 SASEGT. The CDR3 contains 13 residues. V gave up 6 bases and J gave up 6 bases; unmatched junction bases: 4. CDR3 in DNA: TGTGCCAGCAGCTACGACAGGGATGAAAAACTGTTTTTT. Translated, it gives CASSYDRDEKLFF.